This paragraph covers one T cell receptor (beta chain) sequence. The sample carries other DNA sequences with the same CDR3. Per the original methods: Estimation of nucleated cell counts relied on the amplification of reference gene primers. Using immunoSEQ multiplex PCR, the repertoire was profiled, and TCRdb retains in-frame clones only, with some absent. The V and J calls and clone size were taken over from that table, and D and trimming were inferred from the DNA. The sample includes tens of thousands of clones, about 79% of them seen just once. The ends lost 4 bases at V and 2 bases at J; junction bases unmatched: 5. Per germline, CDR1 SGHRS and CDR2 YFSETQ. The CDR3 totals 16 residues. These data belong to a study of blood T cell repertoires in COVID-19. Study at large: Italy, Spain and the United States were the sources of the convalescent and acute COVID-19 samples. PBMCs, B-cell-depleted T cells, or T cells provided the cDNA or gDNA that made up the material.

The TCR was taken from a woman aged 60-75 years with acute or convalescent COVID-19. What was sequenced was peripheral blood. The chain links TRBV5-1 to TRBJ2-5, with TRBD2 identical over 13 bases. The DNA of the CDR3 is TGCGCCAGCAGCCTGACTAGCGGGGGGTTACAAGAGACCCAGTACTTC. As protein: CASSLTSGGLQETQYF.